These T cell receptor beta chains were read from a single sample in a study of T cell repertoires in cytomegalovirus infection. TCRdb ran MiXCR on the reads and lists one entry per CDR3 protein. The table shows a few hundred thousand distinct CDR3 sequences, with 17% occurring only once. The source material was CD8+ T cells from PBMCs. These receptors were taken from a human donor in good health (CMV status not recorded). Some clones in this sample may be carry-over from other donors' samples. Each CDR3 is given with its conserved first and last residue. The order of the fields is D gene, V gene, J gene, CDR3 protein. A D gene is named only where the DNA matches it firmly.

>-|TRBV19|TRBJ1-1
CASSIPHGTMNTEAFF
>TRBD1|TRBV7-9|TRBJ1-5
CASSLGQGDPPQHF
>-|TRBV7-6|TRBJ1-1
CASGDTNTEAFF
>-|TRBV12-3/TRBV12-4|TRBJ1-1
CASSFSRVTEAFF
>TRBD1|TRBV6-2/TRBV6-3|TRBJ1-5
CASSYPPSDRVNQPQHF
>TRBD1|TRBV4-2|TRBJ1-2
CASSPEKGQGGYGYTF
>-|TRBV7-2|TRBJ2-1
CASSFFLVNGEQFF
>-|TRBV5-6|TRBJ2-1
CASSLSPREVYNEQFF
>TRBD1|TRBV6-6|TRBJ1-2
CASSYPGQTNYGYTF
>-|TRBV7-2|TRBJ1-1
CASSADFSTEAFF
>-|TRBV27|TRBJ1-1
CASTSGPLNTEAFF
>-|TRBV25-1|TRBJ1-2
CASGAGYDYGYTF
>-|TRBV7-2|TRBJ2-7
CASSSEGRGGAEYEQYF
>-|TRBV6-5|TRBJ1-1
CASSYGGNWGTEAFF
>TRBD1|TRBV20-1|TRBJ2-4
CSARTVLRQGGLAKNIQYF
>-|TRBV20-1|TRBJ2-7
CSARDLEEGTPYYEQYF